Listed below are T cell receptor beta chains from one sample, sequenced in a study of shared clonotypes between healthy human individuals. The protocol was immunoSEQ multiplex PCR, while the TCRdb copy is restricted to in-frame clones and leaves out a portion. In the table there are some 2,500,000 clones, around 90% of which are singletons. The specimen was naive CD4+ T cells from PBMCs. Receptors were obtained from a man in his late teens or twenties in good health. Some clones in this sample may be carry-over from other donors' samples. Each CDR3 is given with its conserved first and last residue. Fields, in order: clone size, D gene, V gene, J gene, CDR3 length, CDR3 protein, CDR3 DNA. The D gene is left open where the match is weak. Where a row states a size, it is once, few, many or the class of an expanded clone; other rows omit it.

abundance: NA; d_gene: TRBD2; v_gene: TRBV27; j_gene: TRBJ2-1; len: 15; CDR3aa: CASNLAGLSYNEQFF; CDR3nt: TGTGCCAGCAACCTAGCGGGCCTCTCCTACAATGAGCAGTTCTTC
abundance: NA; d_gene: TRBD1; v_gene: TRBV28; j_gene: TRBJ1-2; len: 15; CDR3aa: CASSLLGQGAGGYTF; CDR3nt: TGTGCCAGCAGTTTATTAGGACAGGGGGCAGGTGGCTACACCTTC
abundance: NA; d_gene: TRBD2; v_gene: TRBV4-2; j_gene: TRBJ2-7; len: 16; CDR3aa: CASSLPAAGGPYEQYF; CDR3nt: TGTGCCAGCAGCCTCCCAGCGGCGGGAGGGCCCTACGAGCAGTACTTC
abundance: NA; d_gene: NA; v_gene: TRBV19; j_gene: TRBJ2-6; len: 15; CDR3aa: CASIGGGAGANVLTF; CDR3nt: TGTGCCAGTATAGGAGGGGGCGCTGGGGCCAACGTCCTGACTTTC
abundance: NA; d_gene: NA; v_gene: TRBV6-4; j_gene: TRBJ2-2; len: 20; CDR3aa: CASSDLGRTNLHTNTGELFF; CDR3nt: TGTGCCAGCAGTGACCTCGGGCGGACAAACCTCCACACGAACACCGGGGAGCTGTTTTTT
abundance: NA; d_gene: NA; v_gene: TRBV18; j_gene: TRBJ2-2; len: 14; CDR3aa: CASLGGLNTGELFF; CDR3nt: TGTGCCAGCTTGGGGGGCCTGAACACCGGGGAGCTGTTTTTT
abundance: NA; d_gene: TRBD1; v_gene: TRBV27; j_gene: TRBJ2-1; len: 16; CDR3aa: CASSLSRQGSYNEQFF; CDR3nt: TGTGCCAGCAGTTTATCTAGACAGGGATCTTACAATGAGCAGTTCTTC
abundance: NA; d_gene: TRBD1; v_gene: TRBV7-9; j_gene: TRBJ1-2; len: 14; CDR3aa: CASSLEGARYGYTF; CDR3nt: TGTGCCAGCAGCTTAGAGGGGGCCCGGTATGGCTACACCTTC
abundance: NA; d_gene: NA; v_gene: TRBV6-1; j_gene: TRBJ1-4; len: 15; CDR3aa: CASSVNSLSNEKLFF; CDR3nt: TGTGCCAGCAGTGTCAACAGCCTGTCTAATGAAAAACTGTTTTTT
abundance: NA; d_gene: TRBD2; v_gene: TRBV4-1; j_gene: TRBJ2-1; len: 18; CDR3aa: CASSQRLAATFSYNEQFF; CDR3nt: TGCGCCAGCAGCCAACGACTAGCGGCGACCTTCTCCTACAATGAGCAGTTCTTC
abundance: NA; d_gene: TRBD1; v_gene: TRBV7-6; j_gene: TRBJ1-2; len: 15; CDR3aa: CASSSPGQGAYGYTF; CDR3nt: TGTGCCAGCAGCTCCCCGGGACAGGGGGCTTATGGCTACACCTTC
abundance: NA; d_gene: TRBD2; v_gene: TRBV25-1; j_gene: TRBJ2-5; len: 17; CDR3aa: CASSDHSGRAIGETQYF; CDR3nt: TGTGCCAGCAGTGATCATAGCGGGAGGGCCATCGGAGAGACCCAGTACTTC
abundance: NA; d_gene: TRBD2; v_gene: TRBV5-1; j_gene: TRBJ2-2; len: 18; CDR3aa: CASSPVRAGGPRGGELFF; CDR3nt: TGCGCCAGCAGCCCCGTTCGAGCGGGAGGGCCCAGGGGCGGGGAGCTGTTTTTT
abundance: once; d_gene: NA; v_gene: TRBV7-9; j_gene: TRBJ2-5; len: 14; CDR3aa: CASSRETGQETQYF; CDR3nt: TGTGCCAGCAGCCGAGAGACTGGGCAAGAGACCCAGTACTTC
abundance: NA; d_gene: NA; v_gene: TRBV7-3; j_gene: TRBJ2-3; len: 14; CDR3aa: CASGDGARTDTQYF; CDR3nt: TGTGCCAGCGGGGATGGTGCCCGCACAGATACGCAGTATTTT
abundance: NA; d_gene: TRBD2; v_gene: TRBV5-1; j_gene: TRBJ2-7; len: 17; CDR3aa: CASSLVAAGTSRHEQYF; CDR3nt: TGCGCCAGCAGCTTGGTGGCAGCCGGGACTAGCCGCCACGAGCAGTACTTC
abundance: NA; d_gene: TRBD2; v_gene: TRBV6-5; j_gene: TRBJ2-7; len: 13; CDR3aa: CASRQGLGRVQYF; CDR3nt: TGTGCCAGCAGACAAGGACTAGGGCGAGTGCAGTACTTC
abundance: NA; d_gene: NA; v_gene: TRBV14; j_gene: TRBJ1-1; len: 14; CDR3aa: CASSHDPGDTEAFF; CDR3nt: TGTGCCAGCAGCCATGATCCGGGGGACACTGAAGCTTTCTTT
abundance: once; d_gene: NA; v_gene: TRBV6-5; j_gene: TRBJ2-5; len: 15; CDR3aa: CASSYTDGHPGTQYF; CDR3nt: TGTGCCAGCAGTTACACCGACGGACATCCAGGGACCCAGTACTTC
abundance: NA; d_gene: TRBD1; v_gene: TRBV19; j_gene: TRBJ2-2; len: 16; CDR3aa: CASTTWGTANTGELFF; CDR3nt: TGTGCCAGTACCACCTGGGGGACAGCGAACACCGGGGAGCTGTTTTTT
abundance: few; d_gene: NA; v_gene: TRBV4-2; j_gene: TRBJ1-2; len: 14; CDR3aa: CASSQGTANYGYTF; CDR3nt: TGTGCCAGCAGCCAAGGAACAGCAAACTATGGCTACACCTTC
abundance: NA; d_gene: NA; v_gene: TRBV9; j_gene: TRBJ1-2; len: 13; CDR3aa: CASSVSGTNGYTF; CDR3nt: TGTGCCAGCAGCGTATCCGGGACAAATGGCTACACCTTC
abundance: NA; d_gene: NA; v_gene: TRBV6-5; j_gene: TRBJ2-7; len: 12; CDR3aa: CASSTSSYEQYF; CDR3nt: TGTGCCAGCAGCACGAGCTCCTACGAGCAGTACTTC
abundance: NA; d_gene: NA; v_gene: TRBV4-2; j_gene: TRBJ2-7; len: 15; CDR3aa: CASSQDLRGSYEQYF; CDR3nt: TGTGCCAGCAGCCAAGATCTAAGGGGTTCCTACGAGCAGTACTTC
abundance: NA; d_gene: TRBD1; v_gene: TRBV7-3; j_gene: TRBJ1-5; len: 15; CDR3aa: CASSFGTGGDQPQHF; CDR3nt: TGTGCCAGCAGCTTTGGGACAGGGGGAGATCAGCCCCAGCATTTT
abundance: few; d_gene: NA; v_gene: TRBV7-9; j_gene: TRBJ1-1; len: 16; CDR3aa: CASSLGHGVGNTEAFF; CDR3nt: TGTGCCAGCAGCCTGGGACACGGGGTGGGGAACACTGAAGCTTTCTTT
abundance: NA; d_gene: TRBD2; v_gene: TRBV27; j_gene: TRBJ2-3; len: 16; CDR3aa: CASRLKRDWGTDTQYF; CDR3nt: TGTGCCAGCAGGCTAAAGCGGGATTGGGGGACAGATACGCAGTATTTT
abundance: NA; d_gene: TRBD2; v_gene: TRBV5-1; j_gene: TRBJ2-3; len: 17; CDR3aa: CASSPAGLGDNTDTQYF; CDR3nt: TGCGCCAGCAGCCCGGCCGGACTAGGAGATAACACAGATACGCAGTATTTT
abundance: NA; d_gene: NA; v_gene: TRBV25-1; j_gene: TRBJ2-7; len: 15; CDR3aa: CASSDFRTDIRGQYF; CDR3nt: TGTGCCAGCAGTGATTTCAGGACAGACATACGAGGGCAGTACTTC
abundance: NA; d_gene: NA; v_gene: TRBV9; j_gene: TRBJ2-5; len: 17; CDR3aa: CASSETHDSSWGETQYF; CDR3nt: TGTGCCAGCAGCGAGACCCATGACAGTTCTTGGGGGGAGACCCAGTACTTC
abundance: NA; d_gene: TRBD1; v_gene: TRBV29-1; j_gene: TRBJ2-7; len: 14; CDR3aa: CSVTRDRVTYEQYF; CDR3nt: TGCAGCGTGACCCGGGACAGGGTAACCTACGAGCAGTACTTC
abundance: NA; d_gene: NA; v_gene: TRBV28; j_gene: TRBJ1-1; len: 13; CDR3aa: CASSPPGTAEAFF; CDR3nt: TGTGCCAGCAGTCCCCCGGGGACCGCTGAAGCTTTCTTT
abundance: NA; d_gene: TRBD1; v_gene: TRBV5-4; j_gene: TRBJ2-5; len: 16; CDR3aa: CASSPEVRGQSETQYF; CDR3nt: TGTGCCAGCAGCCCTGAGGTCAGGGGACAGAGCGAGACCCAGTACTTC
abundance: once; d_gene: TRBD1; v_gene: TRBV18; j_gene: TRBJ1-1; len: 15; CDR3aa: CASSPRGGVNTEAFF; CDR3nt: TGTGCCAGCTCACCCAGGGGGGGGGTGAACACTGAAGCTTTCTTT
abundance: NA; d_gene: TRBD2; v_gene: TRBV11-2; j_gene: TRBJ2-7; len: 14; CDR3aa: CASSPTSGRAEQYF; CDR3nt: TGTGCCAGCAGCCCGACTAGCGGGAGGGCCGAGCAGTACTTC
abundance: NA; d_gene: TRBD1; v_gene: TRBV11-2; j_gene: TRBJ2-5; len: 13; CDR3aa: CASSSGQGETQYF; CDR3nt: TGTGCCAGCAGCTCGGGACAGGGGGAGACCCAGTACTTC
abundance: once; d_gene: NA; v_gene: TRBV11-2; j_gene: TRBJ1-1; len: 14; CDR3aa: CASSLSPGSTEAFF; CDR3nt: TGTGCCAGCAGCTTGAGCCCAGGATCCACTGAAGCTTTCTTT
abundance: NA; d_gene: TRBD1; v_gene: TRBV6-6; j_gene: TRBJ2-1; len: 15; CDR3aa: CASSRGGQGNGEQFF; CDR3nt: TGTGCCAGCAGCCGTGGGGGACAGGGGAACGGGGAGCAGTTCTTC
abundance: NA; d_gene: TRBD1; v_gene: TRBV6-1; j_gene: TRBJ2-3; len: 16; CDR3aa: CASSVQGALGTDTQYF; CDR3nt: TGTGCCAGCAGTGTACAGGGGGCATTGGGCACAGATACGCAGTATTTT
abundance: NA; d_gene: NA; v_gene: TRBV5-1; j_gene: TRBJ2-7; len: 13; CDR3aa: CASSYDPPYEQYF; CDR3nt: TGCGCCAGCAGCTACGACCCACCCTACGAGCAGTACTTC